The clone carrying this T cell receptor beta chain was seen many times. This entry is derived from a study of T cells in Graves' hyperthyroidism and ophthalmopathy. The CDR3 runs 15 residues. Per the germline V gene, CDR1 is SGHAT and CDR2 is FQNNGV. V was trimmed by 2 bases and J by 2 bases, leaving 10 bases between them. Using RNA transcripts as the source, TCR beta CDR3 regions were amplified. When the TCR CDR3 underwent first-round RT-PCR, the HTBI primer set was used. Each CDR3 protein is one row after TCRdb ran MiXCR on the multiplex PCR reads. Of hundreds of thousands of distinct CDR3 sequences listed, approximately 15% were seen once; the top ten hold less than 15%.

J is TRBJ2-1 and V is TRBV11-2; no firm D call. The sample consisted of blood. The receptor was isolated from a man between 18 and 29 years old with Graves' ophthalmopathy. The CDR3 sequence: CASSLTRPTYNEQFF. CDR3 nucleotides: TGTGCCAGCAGCTTAACTCGGCCAACCTACAATGAGCAGTTCTTC.